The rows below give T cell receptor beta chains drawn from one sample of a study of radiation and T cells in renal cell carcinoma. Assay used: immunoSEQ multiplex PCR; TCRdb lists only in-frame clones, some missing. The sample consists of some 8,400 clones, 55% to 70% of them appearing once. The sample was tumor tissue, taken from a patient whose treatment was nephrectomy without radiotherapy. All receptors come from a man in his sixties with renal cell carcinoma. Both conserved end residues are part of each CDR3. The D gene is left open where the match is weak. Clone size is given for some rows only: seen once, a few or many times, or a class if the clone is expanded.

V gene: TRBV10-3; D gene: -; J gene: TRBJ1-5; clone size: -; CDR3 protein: CAISVLRGTNQPQHF; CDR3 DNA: TGTGCCATCAGTGTACTAAGGGGCACCAATCAGCCCCAGCATTTT
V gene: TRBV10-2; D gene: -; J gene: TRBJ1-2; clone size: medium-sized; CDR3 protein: CASSEAGGSSGYTF; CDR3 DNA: TGCGCCAGCAGTGAGGCCGGGGGCAGTAGCGGCTACACCTTC
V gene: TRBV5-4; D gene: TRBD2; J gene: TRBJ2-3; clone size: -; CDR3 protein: CASSSGLAGATDTQYF; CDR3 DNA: TGTGCCAGCAGCTCGGGACTAGCGGGCGCCACAGATACGCAGTATTTT
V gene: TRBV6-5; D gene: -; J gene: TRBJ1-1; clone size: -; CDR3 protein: CASISLRENTEAFF; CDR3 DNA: TGTGCCAGCATTTCTTTGAGGGAAAACACTGAAGCTTTCTTT
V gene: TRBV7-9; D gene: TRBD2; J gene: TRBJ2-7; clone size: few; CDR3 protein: CASSHGLAGGIYEQYF; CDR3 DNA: TGTGCCAGCAGCCACGGACTAGCGGGAGGGATATACGAGCAGTACTTC
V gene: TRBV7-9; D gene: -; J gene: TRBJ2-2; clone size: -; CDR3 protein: CASSLGYTGELFF; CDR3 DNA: TGTGCCAGCAGCTTAGGTTACACCGGGGAGCTGTTTTTT
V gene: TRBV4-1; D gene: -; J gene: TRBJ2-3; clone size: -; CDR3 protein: CASSQEKGRPSTDTQYF; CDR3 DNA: TGCGCCAGCAGCCAAGAAAAGGGGCGCCCTAGCACAGATACGCAGTATTTT
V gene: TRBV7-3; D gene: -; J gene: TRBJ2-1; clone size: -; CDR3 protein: CASSPGSEQFF; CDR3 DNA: TGTGCCAGCAGCCCGGGGAGTGAGCAGTTCTTC
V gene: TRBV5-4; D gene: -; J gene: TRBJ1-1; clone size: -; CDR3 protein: CASRWETGNTEAFF; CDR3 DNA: TGTGCCAGCAGGTGGGAGACAGGGAACACTGAAGCTTTCTTT
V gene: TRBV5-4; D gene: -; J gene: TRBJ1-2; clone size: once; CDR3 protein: CASSLERDSLGYTF; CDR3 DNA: TGTGCCAGCAGCTTGGAGAGGGACTCGTTGGGCTACACCTTC
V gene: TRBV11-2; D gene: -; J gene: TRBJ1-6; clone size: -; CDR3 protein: CASSPGLNSPLHF; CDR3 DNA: TGTGCCAGCAGCCCAGGGCTGAATTCACCCCTCCACTTT
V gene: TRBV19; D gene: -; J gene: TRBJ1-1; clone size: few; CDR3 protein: CASSIAVTNTEAFF; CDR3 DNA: TGTGCCAGTAGTATAGCAGTCACAAACACTGAAGCTTTCTTT
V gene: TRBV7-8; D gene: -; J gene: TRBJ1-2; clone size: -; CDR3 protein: CASSLTMGPGPNYGYTF; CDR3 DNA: TGTGCCAGCAGCTTAACGATGGGACCGGGACCGAACTATGGCTACACCTTC
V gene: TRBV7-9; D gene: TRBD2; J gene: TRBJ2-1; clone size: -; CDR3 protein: CASSLLAGGYNEQFF; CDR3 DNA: TGTGCCAGCAGCCTACTAGCGGGGGGTTACAATGAGCAGTTCTTC
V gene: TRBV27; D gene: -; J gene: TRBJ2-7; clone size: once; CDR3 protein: CASSVTFRTTYEQYF; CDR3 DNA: TGTGCCAGCAGTGTGACATTCCGAACCACCTACGAGCAGTACTTC
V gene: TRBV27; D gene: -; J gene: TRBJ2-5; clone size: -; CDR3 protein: CASSPGPLQETQYF; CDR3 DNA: TGTGCCAGCAGCCCTGGGCCCCTACAAGAGACCCAGTACTTC
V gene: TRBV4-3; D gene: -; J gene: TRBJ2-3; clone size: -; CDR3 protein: CASSQESRDNQYF; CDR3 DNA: TGCGCCAGCAGCCAAGAGAGTAGAGACAACCAGTATTTT
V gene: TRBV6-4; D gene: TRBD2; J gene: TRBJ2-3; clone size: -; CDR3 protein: CASSDSSGGADTQYF; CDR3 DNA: TGTGCCAGCAGTGACTCGAGCGGGGGGGCGGATACGCAGTATTTT
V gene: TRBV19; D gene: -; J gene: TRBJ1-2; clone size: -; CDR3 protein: CATTTFAGDEDGYTF; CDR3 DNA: TGTGCCACTACCACGTTCGCAGGGGATGAGGATGGCTACACCTTC
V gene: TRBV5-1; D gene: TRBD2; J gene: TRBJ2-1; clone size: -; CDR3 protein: CASSLVLAGKYEQFF; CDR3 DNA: TGCGCCAGCAGCTTGGTACTAGCGGGGAAATATGAGCAGTTCTTC
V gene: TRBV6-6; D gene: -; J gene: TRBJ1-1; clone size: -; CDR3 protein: CASSDGQNTEAFF; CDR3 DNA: TGTGCCAGCAGCGACGGGCAGAACACTGAAGCTTTCTTT
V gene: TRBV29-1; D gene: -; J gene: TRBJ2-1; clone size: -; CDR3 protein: CSVGAEYNEQFF; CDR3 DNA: TGCAGCGTTGGGGCCGAGTACAATGAGCAGTTCTTC
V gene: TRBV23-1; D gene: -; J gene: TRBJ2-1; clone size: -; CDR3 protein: CASTVGGTHQGGYNEQFF; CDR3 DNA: TGCGCCAGCACCGTCGGGGGGACCCATCAAGGGGGCTACAATGAGCAGTTCTTC
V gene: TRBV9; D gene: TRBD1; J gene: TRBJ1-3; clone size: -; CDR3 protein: CASSAPGGGSGNTIYF; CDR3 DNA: TGTGCCAGCAGCGCACCAGGGGGCGGCTCTGGAAACACCATATATTTT
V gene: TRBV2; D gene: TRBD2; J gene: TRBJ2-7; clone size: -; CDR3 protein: CASKGGSSYEQYF; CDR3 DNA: TGTGCCAGCAAGGGCGGGAGCTCCTACGAGCAGTACTTC
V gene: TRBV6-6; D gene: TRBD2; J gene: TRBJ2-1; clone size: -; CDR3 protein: CASSIAGVSYNEQFF; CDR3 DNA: TGTGCCAGCAGTATAGCGGGAGTGTCCTACAATGAGCAGTTCTTC
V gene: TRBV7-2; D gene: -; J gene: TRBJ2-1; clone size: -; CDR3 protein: CASSFGIGVGNEQFF; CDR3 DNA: TGTGCCAGCAGCTTTGGGATCGGGGTGGGCAATGAGCAGTTCTTC
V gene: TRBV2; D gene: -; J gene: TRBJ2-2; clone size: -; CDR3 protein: CASKEIPSAGELFF; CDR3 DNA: TGTGCCAGCAAGGAGATACCCTCCGCCGGGGAGCTGTTTTTT
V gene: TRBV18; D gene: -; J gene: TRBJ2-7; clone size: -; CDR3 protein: CASSAQLTSNDEQYF; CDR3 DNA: TGTGCCAGCTCAGCCCAATTAACTAGCAACGACGAGCAGTACTTC
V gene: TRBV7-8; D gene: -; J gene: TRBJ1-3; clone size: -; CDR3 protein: CASSLPPGNTIYF; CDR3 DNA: TGTGCCAGCAGCTTACCACCTGGAAACACCATATATTTT
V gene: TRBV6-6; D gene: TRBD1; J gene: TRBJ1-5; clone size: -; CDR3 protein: CASSRTGEGQPQHF; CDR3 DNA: TGTGCCAGCAGTCGGACAGGGGAAGGGCAGCCCCAGCATTTT
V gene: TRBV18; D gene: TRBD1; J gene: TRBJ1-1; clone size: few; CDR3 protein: CASSPGQVMNTEAFF; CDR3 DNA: TGTGCCAGCTCACCCGGACAGGTGATGAACACTGAAGCTTTCTTT
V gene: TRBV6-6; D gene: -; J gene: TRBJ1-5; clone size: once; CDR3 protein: CASKSLESNNQPQHF; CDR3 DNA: TGTGCCAGCAAATCTTTGGAGAGCAACAATCAGCCCCAGCATTTT
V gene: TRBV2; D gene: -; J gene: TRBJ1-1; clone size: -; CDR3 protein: CASLTGEAFF; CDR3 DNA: TGTGCCAGCCTCACAGGTGAAGCTTTCTTT
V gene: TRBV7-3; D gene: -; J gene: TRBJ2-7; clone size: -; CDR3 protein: CASSWGQGREQYF; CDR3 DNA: TGTGCCAGCAGTTGGGGCCAGGGACGCGAGCAGTACTTC
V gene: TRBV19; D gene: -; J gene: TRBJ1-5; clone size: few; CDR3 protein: CASSRTDNQPQHF; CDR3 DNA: TGTGCCAGCTCGAGGACGGACAATCAGCCCCAGCATTTT
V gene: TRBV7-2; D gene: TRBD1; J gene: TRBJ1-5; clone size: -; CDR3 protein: CASRLTGGRDQPQHF; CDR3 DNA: TGTGCCAGCAGGCTAACAGGGGGCAGAGATCAGCCCCAGCATTTT
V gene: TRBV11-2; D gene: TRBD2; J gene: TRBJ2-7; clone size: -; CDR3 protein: CASRGPRGGRYEQYF; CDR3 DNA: TGTGCCAGCAGAGGCCCTCGGGGGGGACGGTACGAGCAGTACTTC
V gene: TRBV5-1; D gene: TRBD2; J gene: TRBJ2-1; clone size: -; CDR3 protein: CASSPGLAGNEQFF; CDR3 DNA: TGCGCCAGCAGCCCCGGACTAGCGGGGAATGAGCAGTTCTTC
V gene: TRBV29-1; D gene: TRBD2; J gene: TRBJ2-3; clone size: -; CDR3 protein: CSLTSAEPSTDTQYF; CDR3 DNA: TGCAGCCTGACTAGCGCCGAACCTAGCACAGATACGCAGTATTTT
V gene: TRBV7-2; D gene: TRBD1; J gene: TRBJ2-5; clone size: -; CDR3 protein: CASSSNRGRETQYF; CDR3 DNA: TGTGCCAGCAGCAGCAACAGGGGCCGAGAGACCCAGTACTTC